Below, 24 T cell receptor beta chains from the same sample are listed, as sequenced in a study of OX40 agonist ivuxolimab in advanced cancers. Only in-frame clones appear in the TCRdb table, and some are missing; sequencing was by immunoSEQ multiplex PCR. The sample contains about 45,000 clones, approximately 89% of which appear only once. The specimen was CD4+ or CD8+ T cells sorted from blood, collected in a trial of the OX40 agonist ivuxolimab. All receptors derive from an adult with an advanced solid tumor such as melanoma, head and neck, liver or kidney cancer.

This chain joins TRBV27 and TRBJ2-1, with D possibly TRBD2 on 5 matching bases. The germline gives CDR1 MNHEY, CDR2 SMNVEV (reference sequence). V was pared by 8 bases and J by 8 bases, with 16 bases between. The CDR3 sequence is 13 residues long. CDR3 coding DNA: TGTGCCAGCGTTGGGTCGGGCGGGTATGAGCAGTTCTTC. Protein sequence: CASVGSGGYEQFF.

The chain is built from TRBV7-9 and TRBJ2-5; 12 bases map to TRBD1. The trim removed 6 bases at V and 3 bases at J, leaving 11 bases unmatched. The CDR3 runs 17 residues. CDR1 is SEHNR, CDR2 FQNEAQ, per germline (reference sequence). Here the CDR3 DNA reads TGTGCCAGCAGGTCCGAACCGGGACAGGGGGCGGAAGAGACCCAGTACTTC. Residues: CASRSEPGQGAEETQYF.

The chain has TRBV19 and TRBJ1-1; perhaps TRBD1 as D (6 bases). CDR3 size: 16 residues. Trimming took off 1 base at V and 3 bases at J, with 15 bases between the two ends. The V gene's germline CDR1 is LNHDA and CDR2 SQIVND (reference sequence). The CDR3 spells CASSIVRGGLDTEAFF. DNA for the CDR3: TGTGCCAGTAGTATAGTAAGGGGGGGCCTAGACACTGAAGCTTTCTTT.

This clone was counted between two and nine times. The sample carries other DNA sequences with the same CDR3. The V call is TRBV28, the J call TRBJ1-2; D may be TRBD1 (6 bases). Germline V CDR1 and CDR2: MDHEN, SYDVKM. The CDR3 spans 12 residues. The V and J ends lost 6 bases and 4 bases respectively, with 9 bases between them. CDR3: CASSSDSYGYTF. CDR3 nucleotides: TGTGCCAGCAGCTCGGACAGCTATGGCTACACCTTC.

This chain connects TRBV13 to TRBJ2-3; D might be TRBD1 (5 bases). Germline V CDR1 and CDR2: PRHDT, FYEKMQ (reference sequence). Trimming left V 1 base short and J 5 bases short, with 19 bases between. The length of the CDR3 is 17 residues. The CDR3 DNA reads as TGTGCCAGCAGCTTAGCCAAAGCAGGGCTGGTGGGAGATACGCAGTATTTT. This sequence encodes CASSLAKAGLVGDTQYF.

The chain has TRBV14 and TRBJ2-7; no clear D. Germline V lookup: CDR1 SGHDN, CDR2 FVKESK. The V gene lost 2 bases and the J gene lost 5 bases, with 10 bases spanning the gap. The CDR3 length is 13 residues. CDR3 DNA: TGTGCCAGCAGCCAAACCCAAGGTAACGAGCAGTACTTC. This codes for CASSQTQGNEQYF.

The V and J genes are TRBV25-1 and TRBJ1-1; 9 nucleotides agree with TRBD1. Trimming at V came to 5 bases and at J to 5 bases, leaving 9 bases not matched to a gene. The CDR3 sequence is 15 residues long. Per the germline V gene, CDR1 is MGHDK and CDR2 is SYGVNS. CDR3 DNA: TGTGCCAGCAGTCGCACAGGGGGCTGGGGTACTGAAGCTTTCTTT. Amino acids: CASSRTGGWGTEAFF.

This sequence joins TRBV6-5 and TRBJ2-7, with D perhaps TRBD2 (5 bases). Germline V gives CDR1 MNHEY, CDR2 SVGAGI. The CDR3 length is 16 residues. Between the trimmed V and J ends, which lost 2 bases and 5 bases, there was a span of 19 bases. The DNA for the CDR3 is TGTGCCAGCAGTTACACTAGGACTCAAAGTCTCCACGAGCAGTACTTC. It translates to CASSYTRTQSLHEQYF.

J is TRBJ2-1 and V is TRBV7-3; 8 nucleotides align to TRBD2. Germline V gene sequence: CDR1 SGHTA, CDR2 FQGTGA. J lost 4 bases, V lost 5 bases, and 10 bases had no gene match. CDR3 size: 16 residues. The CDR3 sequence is CASSPYSAGGYNEQFF. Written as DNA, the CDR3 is TGTGCCAGCAGCCCATACTCCGCGGGGGGATACAATGAGCAGTTCTTC.

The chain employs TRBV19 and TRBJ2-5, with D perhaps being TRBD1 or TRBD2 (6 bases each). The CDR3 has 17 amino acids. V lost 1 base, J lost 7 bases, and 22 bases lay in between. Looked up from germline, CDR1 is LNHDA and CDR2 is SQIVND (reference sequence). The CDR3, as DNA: TGTGCCAGTAGTATAGGAGCTAGTGGGGGGCCCTTAGGGACCCAGTACTTC. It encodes CASSIGASGGPLGTQYF.

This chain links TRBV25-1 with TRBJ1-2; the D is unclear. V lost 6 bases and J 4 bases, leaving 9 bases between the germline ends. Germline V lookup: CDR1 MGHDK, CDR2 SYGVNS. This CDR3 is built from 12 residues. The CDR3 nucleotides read TGTGCCAGCAGCAGCCCTCTCTATGGCTACACCTTC. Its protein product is CASSSPLYGYTF.

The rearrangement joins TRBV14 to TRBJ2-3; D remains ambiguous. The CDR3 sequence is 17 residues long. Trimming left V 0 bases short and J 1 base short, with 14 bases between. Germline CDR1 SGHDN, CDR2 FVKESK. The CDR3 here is CASSQDQVAVGTDTQYF. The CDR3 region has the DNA TGTGCCAGCAGCCAAGATCAGGTAGCCGTGGGCACAGATACGCAGTATTTT.

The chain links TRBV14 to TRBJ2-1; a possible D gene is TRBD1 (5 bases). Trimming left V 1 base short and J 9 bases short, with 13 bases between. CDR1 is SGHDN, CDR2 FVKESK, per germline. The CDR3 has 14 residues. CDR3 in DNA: TGTGCCAGCAGCCAAGTTTACGACAGCCCTGAGCAGTTCTTC. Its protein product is CASSQVYDSPEQFF.

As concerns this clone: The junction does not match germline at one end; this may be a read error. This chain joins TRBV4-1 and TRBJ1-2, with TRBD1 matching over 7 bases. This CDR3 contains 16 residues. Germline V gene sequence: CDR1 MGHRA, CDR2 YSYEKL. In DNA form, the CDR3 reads TGCGCCAGCAGCCAAGATGAGGAGGGGGCTAATTATGGCTACACCTTC. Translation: CASSQDEEGANYGYTF.

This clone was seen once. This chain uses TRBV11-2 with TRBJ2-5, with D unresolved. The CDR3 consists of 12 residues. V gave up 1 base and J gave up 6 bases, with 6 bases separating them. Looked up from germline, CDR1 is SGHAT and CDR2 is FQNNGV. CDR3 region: CASSLGPKTQYF. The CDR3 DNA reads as TGTGCCAGCAGCTTAGGACCGAAGACCCAGTACTTC. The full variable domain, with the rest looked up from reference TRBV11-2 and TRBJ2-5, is EAGVAQSPRYKIIEKRQSVAFWCNPISGHATLYWYQQILGQGPKLLIQFQNNGVVDDSQLPKDRFSAERLKGVDSTLKIQPAKLEDSAVYLCASSLGPKTQYFGPGTRLLVL.

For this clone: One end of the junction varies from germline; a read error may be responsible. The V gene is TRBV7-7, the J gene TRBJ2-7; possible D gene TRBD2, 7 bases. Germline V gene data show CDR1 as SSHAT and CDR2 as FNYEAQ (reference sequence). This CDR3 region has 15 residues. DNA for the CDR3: TGTGCTAGCAGCTTAGCACCAGGGGAGGGCTACGAGCAGTACTTC. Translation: CASSLAPGEGYEQYF.

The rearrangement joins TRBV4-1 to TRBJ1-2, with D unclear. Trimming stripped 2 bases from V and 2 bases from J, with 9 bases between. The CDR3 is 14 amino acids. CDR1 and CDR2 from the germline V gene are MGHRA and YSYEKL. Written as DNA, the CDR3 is TGCGCCAGCAGCCAAACGCTCAGAAACTATGGCTACACCTTC. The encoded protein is CASSQTLRNYGYTF.

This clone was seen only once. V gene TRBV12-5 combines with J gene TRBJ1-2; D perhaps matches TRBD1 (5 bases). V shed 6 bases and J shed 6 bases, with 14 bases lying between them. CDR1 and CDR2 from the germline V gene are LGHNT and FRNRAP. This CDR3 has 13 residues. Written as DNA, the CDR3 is TGTGCTAGTGGAAACTTTGGAGGGGATGGCTACACCTTC. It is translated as CASGNFGGDGYTF.

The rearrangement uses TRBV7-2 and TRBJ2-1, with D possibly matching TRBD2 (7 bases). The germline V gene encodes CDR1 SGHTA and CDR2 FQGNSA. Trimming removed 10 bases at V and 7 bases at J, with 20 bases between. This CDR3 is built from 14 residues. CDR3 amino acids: CATQAGGRGNEQFF. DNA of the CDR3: TGTGCCACCCAGGCCGGGGGGCGTGGAAATGAGCAGTTCTTC.

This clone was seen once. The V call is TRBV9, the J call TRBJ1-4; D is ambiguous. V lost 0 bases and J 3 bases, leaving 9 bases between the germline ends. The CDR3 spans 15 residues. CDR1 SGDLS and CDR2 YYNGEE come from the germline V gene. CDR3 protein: CASSVGRAANEKLFF. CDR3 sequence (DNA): TGTGCCAGCAGCGTAGGTAGGGCGGCTAATGAAAAACTGTTTTTT.

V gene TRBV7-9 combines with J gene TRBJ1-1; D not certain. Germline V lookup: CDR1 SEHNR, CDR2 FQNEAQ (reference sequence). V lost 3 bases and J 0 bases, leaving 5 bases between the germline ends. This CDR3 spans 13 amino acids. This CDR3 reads CASSFSLNTEAFF. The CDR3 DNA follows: TGTGCCAGCAGCTTTTCCTTGAACACTGAAGCTTTCTTT.

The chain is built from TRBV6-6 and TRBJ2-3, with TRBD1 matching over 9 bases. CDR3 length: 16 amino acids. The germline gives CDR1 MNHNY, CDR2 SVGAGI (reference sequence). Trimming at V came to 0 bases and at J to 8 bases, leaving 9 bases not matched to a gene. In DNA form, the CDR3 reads TGTGCCAGCAGTTACTCCCCCCGGACAGGGGAGGCTACGCAGTATTTT. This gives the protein CASSYSPRTGEATQYF.

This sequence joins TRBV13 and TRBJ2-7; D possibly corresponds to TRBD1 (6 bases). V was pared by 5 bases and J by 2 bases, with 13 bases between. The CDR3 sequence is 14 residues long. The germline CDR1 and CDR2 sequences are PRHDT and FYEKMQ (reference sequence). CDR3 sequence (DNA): TGTGCCAGCAGCCTTACAGGGATCGCCTACGAGCAGTACTTC. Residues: CASSLTGIAYEQYF.

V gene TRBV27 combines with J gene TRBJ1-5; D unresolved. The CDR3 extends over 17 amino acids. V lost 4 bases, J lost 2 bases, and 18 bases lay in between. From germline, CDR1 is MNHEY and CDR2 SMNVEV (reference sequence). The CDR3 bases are TGTGCCAGCAGTTCCGATACTGTGTTTCCGCGCAATCAGCCCCAGCATTTT. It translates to CASSSDTVFPRNQPQHF.